Below are 9 T cell receptor beta chains sequenced from a single sample in a study of cytomegalovirus exposure and HLA in healthy donors. PCR was performed using 60 Vbeta and 13 Jbeta primers. The method was immunoSEQ multiplex PCR; TCRdb's version includes in-frame clones alone and lacks a portion of them. The sample yields 150,000 to 180,000 clones, roughly three quarters seen once. Sequencing was done on a sample of PBMCs. The receptors originated from a man aged 25 to 45 in good health and CMV-seropositive.

This sequence joins TRBV5-4 and TRBJ2-1, with 9 bases aligning to TRBD2. This CDR3 spans 16 amino acids. Trimming took 0 bases from V and 7 from J; bases not matched to a gene: 8. Germline assignment: CDR1 SGHNT and CDR2 YYREEE (reference sequence). The DNA for the CDR3 is TGTGCCAGCAGCTTGGGAGTAACTAGCGGGCGGAATGAGCAGTTCTTC. It specifies CASSLGVTSGRNEQFF. The variable domain in full, completed from reference TRBV5-4 and TRBJ2-1, reads ETGVTQSPTHLIKTRGQQVTLRCSSQSGHNTVSWYQQALGQGPQFIFQYYREEENGRGNFPPRFSGLQFPNYSSELNVNALELDDSALYLCASSLGVTSGRNEQFFGPGTRLTVL.

V gene TRBV7-2 combines with J gene TRBJ1-1; 9 nucleotides line up with TRBD1. The CDR3 length is 13 residues. Losses at the gene ends were 5 bases for V and 9 bases for J; bases not matched to a gene: 7. Germline CDR1 is SGHTA and CDR2 is FQGNSA. CDR3 sequence reads: CASSVNRGRKAFF. As DNA, the CDR3 is TGTGCCAGCAGCGTAAACAGGGGGCGGAAAGCTTTCTTT.

Turning to this clone: One end of the junction does not line up with germline, which may come from a read error. DNA of the CDR3: TGTGCTAGCAGCCCGTCGAGCTCGTCCCATGAGCAGTTCTTC. Translation gives CASSPSSSSHEQFF. The chain uses TRBV7-7 and TRBJ2-1, with no clear D. This CDR3 has 14 residues. Germline CDR1 is SSHAT and CDR2 is FNYEAQ (reference sequence).

CDR3 nucleotides: TGTGCCAGCAGTATTCTAGCGGGAGTCGAGCAGTACTTC. Its translation is CASSILAGVEQYF. The rearrangement joins TRBV25-1 to TRBJ2-5, with TRBD2 matching 10 bases. The end of the DNA aligns better with TRBJ2-7, so the J call may be wrong. Germline V gene data show CDR1 as MGHDK and CDR2 as SYGVNS. The CDR3 runs to 13 residues.

This clone was seen only once. The chain has TRBV6-6 and TRBJ2-1; tentatively, D is TRBD2 (6 bases). Germline values: CDR1 MNHNY, CDR2 SVGAGI (reference sequence). This CDR3 has 15 amino acids. Trimming removed 3 bases from V and 1 base from J, with 10 bases in between. CDR3 coding DNA: TGTGCCAGCAGTTATGGAGGGGCGTCCTACAATGAGCAGTTCTTC. This gives the protein CASSYGGASYNEQFF.

The chain has TRBV30 and TRBJ2-7, with 7 bases identical to TRBD2. This CDR3 contains 14 residues. Germline values: CDR1 GTSNPN, CDR2 SVGIG (reference sequence). V lost 4 bases, J lost 0 bases, and 6 bases stayed unmatched. For the CDR3, the DNA is TGTGCCTGGAAGGGTAGCGGGCCCTCCTACGAGCAGTACTTC. Its translation is CAWKGSGPSYEQYF.

The chain employs TRBV13 and TRBJ2-1; 8 bases match TRBD2. The length of the CDR3 is 16 residues. V dropped 0 bases and J dropped 0; count of bases not matched to a gene: 1. Germline values: CDR1 PRHDT, CDR2 FYEKMQ (reference sequence). The CDR3 DNA is TGTGCCAGCAGCTTAGGCGGGAGGGCCTCCTACAATGAGCAGTTCTTC. Translation: CASSLGGRASYNEQFF.

This clone has more than one count but fewer than ten. This chain connects TRBV25-1 to TRBJ2-4; TRBD1 matches 8 bases. The CDR3 has 15 residues. Trimming at V came to 3 bases and at J to 8 bases, leaving 9 bases not matched to a gene. Germline V lookup: CDR1 MGHDK, CDR2 SYGVNS. CDR3 DNA sequence: TGTGCCAGCAGTGAGGGTTGGCAGGGGGCTGACATTCAGTACTTC. Translation: CASSEGWQGADIQYF.

The rearrangement uses TRBV10-3 and TRBJ1-1; the D is unclear. Germline-derived CDR1 and CDR2 are ENHRY and SYGVKD. V lost 3 bases, J lost 0 bases, and 5 bases lay in between. The CDR3 length is 13 residues. The CDR3 DNA is TGTGCCATCAGTGAACAGCTGAACACTGAAGCTTTCTTT. Translation: CAISEQLNTEAFF.